This T cell receptor beta chain originates from a study of blood T cells in healthy people across ages. Many counts were recorded for this clonotype. The target antigen is unknown. Study-wide results and limits: More naive CD4+ cells and higher diversity were found in long-lived than in aged donors.

The CDR3 consists of 11 residues. Germline trimming cut 5 bases from V and 12 bases from J; bases unmatched to any gene: 6. Using a J-beta primer mix together with a sample-barcoded 5' primer, a second PCR was run for roughly 7 to 12 cycles. TCRdb reprocessed the 5' RACE reads with MiXCR, giving one entry per CDR3 protein. The table shows some 900,000 distinct CDR3 sequences, with around 28% occurring only once. Isolating PBMCs gave at least 6 million of these cells per sample. This chain connects TRBV12-3 or TRBV12-4 to TRBJ1-2, with TRBD1 matching over 7 bases. This clonotype was obtained from a woman of 80 years or more in good health. Specimen: blood. The CDR3 sequence: CASSLTGDHTF. The CDR3 region has the DNA TGTGCCAGCAGTCTCACAGGGGATCACACCTTC.